This T cell receptor (beta chain) comes out of a study of T-cell memory formation after mild COVID-19. Study as a whole: Each donor largely had its own TCR clusters.

V was pared by 9 bases and J by 0 bases, with 10 bases between. The CDR3 is 14 residues long. Germline V gene lookup returns CDR1 KGHDR and CDR2 SFDVKD. TCRdb reprocessed the 5' RACE reads via MiXCR and lists one record per CDR3 protein. The repertoire includes hundreds of thousands of distinct CDR3 sequences, about a fifth of them detected once, and 7% to 9% sits in the top ten. Whole-study results and caveats: Clones contracting over day 15 to 85 were CD4/CD8 balanced, with later expanders leaning CD4+. Shrinking CD4+ clones were chiefly CM and EM; CD8+ ones were chiefly EMRA.

This clonotype has more than one count but fewer than ten. The antigen is undetermined. The gene calls are TRBV24-1 and TRBJ1-4; unclear D gene. Sequencing was carried out using PBMCs or a T cell subset sorted from them (not recorded which). The receptor was derived from an adult woman who had mild COVID-19 (a few samples of this study predate the infection). Cell type and time point are not known. CDR3 sequence reads: CATGESATNEKLFF. The CDR3 DNA is TGTGCCACCGGGGAGTCTGCAACTAATGAAAAACTGTTTTTT.